These 20 T cell receptor beta chains came from one sample sequenced in a study of T-cell reconstitution after alpha-beta-depleted transplantation in children. The TCRbeta library incorporated unique molecular identifiers. TCRdb redid the calling of the PCR reads with MiXCR, one entry per CDR3 protein. The profile covers 240,000 or so distinct CDR3 sequences, with around 8% appearing a single time and 6.3% taken by the ten largest. Here the sequenced sample was PBMCs, mostly from graft donor cells, taken 180 days after TCRalphabeta/CD19-depleted stem cell transplant. The source of these receptors is a male patient younger than 18 who had a stem cell transplant for acute lymphoblastic leukemia, so the T cells may come from the graft donor.

This clonotype came up many times. The chain joins TRBV15 to TRBJ2-3; D is undetermined. CDR1 and CDR2 (germline): LNHNV, YYDKDF (reference sequence). The CDR3 loop spans 13 amino acids. The V end lost 1 base, the J end lost 6 bases, and 8 bases lay between the germline ends. CDR3 sequence: CATSRGPSDTQYF. As DNA, the CDR3 is TGTGCCACCAGCAGAGGCCCCTCGGATACGCAGTATTTT.

This clonotype appeared many times. The rearrangement links TRBV28 to TRBJ2-3, with D hard to call. Germline lookup yields CDR1 MDHEN and CDR2 SYDVKM. Deletions cut 2 bases from V and 1 base from J, with 13 bases between. The CDR3 sequence is 16 residues long. The CDR3 loop is CASSLGASPGTDTQYF. Here the CDR3 DNA reads TGTGCCAGCAGTTTAGGCGCTTCCCCAGGCACAGATACGCAGTATTTT.

In its sample, this clonotype was seen many times. The genes are TRBV6-5 and TRBJ2-2; no firm D call. This CDR3 is built from 13 residues. V lost 0 bases to trimming and J lost 1 base, with 0 bases between them. CDR1 is MNHEY, CDR2 SVGAGI, per germline. The CDR3 loop reads CASSYSNTGELFF. The DNA of the CDR3 is TGTGCCAGCAGTTACTCGAACACCGGGGAGCTGTTTTTT.

This clonotype was seen many times. DNA for the CDR3: TGCAGTGCCCCAACATCATTACAAGAGACCCAGTACTTC. Amino acids: CSAPTSLQETQYF. The chain has TRBV20-1 and TRBJ2-5, with D unresolved. Trimming shortened V by 6 bases and J by 2 bases, and 13 bases separated the two germline ends. Germline V gives CDR1 DFQATT, CDR2 SNEGSKA (reference sequence). CDR3 length: 13 residues.

The V and J genes are TRBV6-1 and TRBJ1-5; D is undetermined. This CDR3 spans 11 amino acids. Deletions cut 2 bases from V and 6 bases from J, with 2 bases between. The germline V gene has CDR1 MNHNS and CDR2 SASEGT. DNA for the CDR3: TGTGCCAGCAGTGAAACTCAGCCCCAGCATTTT. It specifies CASSETQPQHF.

Note on this clonotype: A much larger clone lies a single base off, so this may be a read error. It is likely a read error, because the conserved phenylalanine at the end of the CDR3 is missing. V is TRBV25-1 and J is TRBJ1-2; D unresolved. V shed 0 bases and J shed 5 bases, with 4 bases lying between them. CDR1 and CDR2 from the germline V gene are MGHDK and SYGVNS. The CDR3 totals 12 residues. In DNA form, the CDR3 reads TGTGCCAGCAGTGAATATCGGTATGGCTACACCGTC. Its translation: CASSEYRYGYTV.

Turning to this clonotype: A much larger clone is a single base away; this may be a read error. The rearrangement links TRBV11-1 to TRBJ2-7, with D perhaps TRBD2 (5 bases). The CDR3 is 14 amino acids. CDR1 is SGHAT and CDR2 is FQDESV in the germline V gene (reference sequence). Trimming left V 2 bases short and J 3 bases short, with 11 bases between. The CDR3 nucleotides are TGTGCCAGCAGCTTAAAAGGACTGGGCTACGAGCAGTACTTC. It is translated as CASSLKGLGYEQYF.

This clonotype was recorded many times. The chain combines TRBV6-1 with TRBJ1-5, with D maybe TRBD1 (5 bases). V lost 3 bases to trimming and J lost 8 bases, with 11 bases between them. Germline lookup yields CDR1 MNHNS and CDR2 SASEGT. This CDR3 region has 13 residues. The CDR3 reads CASSEAGRKPQHF. In DNA form, the CDR3 reads TGTGCCAGCAGTGAGGCAGGGCGGAAGCCCCAGCATTTT.

This clonotype was counted many times. The J gene is TRBJ1-3, the V gene TRBV12-3 or TRBV12-4; D is undetermined. The CDR3 length is 14 residues. V was trimmed by 2 bases and J by 0 bases, leaving 5 bases between them. The CDR3 sequence: CASSLLDSGNTIYF. The CDR3 DNA follows: TGTGCCAGCAGTTTACTGGACTCTGGAAACACCATATATTTT.

This clonotype has at least ten counts. V usage is TRBV4-2 and J usage is TRBJ1-5; 9 bases line up with TRBD1. Germline values: CDR1 LGHNA, CDR2 YNFKEQ. V lost 1 base, J lost 9 bases, and 16 bases stayed unmatched. This CDR3 has 18 amino acids. DNA of the CDR3: TGTGCCAGCAGCCAAGGTAGAACAGGGGGCGCGGAGGTTCGGCCCCAGCATTTT. Its protein product is CASSQGRTGGAEVRPQHF.

The sample holds many counts of this clonotype. The chain uses TRBV6-5 and TRBJ2-6; D is perhaps TRBD1 (5 bases). The CDR3 spans 15 residues. CDR1 and CDR2 (germline): MNHEY, SVGAGI. V was clipped by 2 bases and J by 0 bases, with 5 bases between them. The CDR3 is CASSYRGSGANVLTF. The CDR3, as DNA: TGTGCCAGCAGTTACAGGGGCTCTGGGGCCAACGTCCTGACTTTC.

This clonotype was counted many times. CDR3: CASSEVTDTQYF. DNA for the CDR3: TGTGCCAGCAGTGAGGTAACAGATACGCAGTATTTT. The chain has TRBV25-1 and TRBJ2-3; D call uncertain. The length of the CDR3 is 12 residues. V shed 3 bases and J shed 3 bases, with 4 bases lying between them. Germline V gene sequence: CDR1 MGHDK, CDR2 SYGVNS.

The table lists this clonotype with many counts. The J gene is TRBJ1-2, the V gene TRBV27, with D hard to call. The CDR3 covers 13 residues. Trimming cost V 6 bases and J 8 bases, with 16 bases left between them. Germline values: CDR1 MNHEY, CDR2 SMNVEV (reference sequence). CDR3 DNA sequence: TGTGCCAGCAGCCCCGGACGTTTGTGGGGCTACACCTTC. This gives the protein CASSPGRLWGYTF.

This clonotype was recorded many times. V gene TRBV2 combines with J gene TRBJ2-5; TRBD1 agrees at 9 bases. V lost 3 bases, J lost 4 bases, and 6 bases stayed unmatched. The CDR3 extends over 15 amino acids. Germline CDR1 SNHLY, CDR2 FYNNEI. The CDR3 region is CASSDGQGRGETQYF. The CDR3 bases are TGTGCCAGCAGTGATGGACAGGGGCGGGGAGAGACCCAGTACTTC.

This clonotype has a count of ten or more. This rearrangement joins TRBV24-1 to TRBJ1-1; D ambiguous. The V and J ends lost 7 bases and 0 bases respectively, with 11 bases between them. Germline V gene data show CDR1 as KGHDR and CDR2 as SFDVKD. The CDR3 consists of 14 residues. The CDR3 loop is CATSKDGMNTEAFF. CDR3 sequence (DNA): TGTGCCACCAGCAAGGACGGGATGAACACTGAAGCTTTCTTT.

Ten or more counts support this clonotype. This chain links TRBV6-5 with TRBJ2-1; D unresolved. From germline, CDR1 is MNHEY and CDR2 SVGAGI. The CDR3 loop spans 12 amino acids. Trimming shortened V by 6 bases and J by 8 bases, and 11 bases separated the two germline ends. CDR3: CASSQDLHEQFF. CDR3 sequence (DNA): TGTGCCAGCAGCCAGGATCTCCATGAGCAGTTCTTC.

The table lists this clonotype with many counts. The chain employs TRBV12-3 or TRBV12-4 and TRBJ2-2; D might be TRBD1 (5 bases). There are 15 residues in the CDR3. The V end was cut by 6 bases, the J end by 1 base, with 12 bases between. The CDR3 sequence is CASSLAGWNTGELFF. The CDR3 nucleotides are TGTGCCAGCAGCCTTGCAGGGTGGAACACCGGGGAGCTGTTTTTT.

This clonotype was seen ten or more times. The chain links TRBV29-1 to TRBJ2-1, with D unclear. V was shortened by 1 base and J by 6 bases, with 13 bases between the two germline ends. The CDR3 extends over 14 amino acids. Germline CDR1 reads SQVTM; CDR2 reads ANQGSEA. CDR3 DNA sequence: TGCAGCGTTGAAGGCCTGCTAGTCGGCAATGAGCAGTTCTTC. This encodes CSVEGLLVGNEQFF.

This clonotype was recorded at least ten times. This chain connects TRBV5-1 to TRBJ2-5; perhaps TRBD1 as D (6 bases). Deletions cut 6 bases from V and 1 base from J, with 10 bases between. CDR1 is SGHRS and CDR2 is YFSETQ in the germline V gene. The CDR3 contains 13 residues. CDR3 nucleotide sequence: TGCGCCAGCACTGGGACATCCCAAGAGACCCAGTACTTC. It translates to CASTGTSQETQYF.

In this sample, this clonotype turned up many times. The rearrangement uses TRBV7-9 and TRBJ2-3, with 8 bases matching TRBD2. J lost 0 bases, V lost 5 bases, and 7 bases had no gene match. CDR3 length: 16 residues. CDR1 and CDR2 from the germline V gene are SEHNR and FQNEAQ (reference sequence). The CDR3 bases are TGTGCCAGCAGCCCCGGGACTAGAGGGAGCACAGATACGCAGTATTTT. Amino acids: CASSPGTRGSTDTQYF.